This T cell receptor (beta chain) was sequenced in a study of brain T cells in children with intractable seizures. Comment on this clone: Antigen unknown.

The table came from immunoSEQ multiplex PCR; TCRdb's copy has only in-frame clones and leaves some out. The sample yields hundreds of thousands of clones, 93% seen once. Indicated time point: blood from clinic visit 5 months post-surgery; TSC patient then seizure free. V was trimmed by 1 base and J by 4 bases, leaving 9 bases between them. The CDR3 has 13 amino acids. CDR1 is SQVTM and CDR2 is ANQGSEA in the germline V gene. Study-wide results and limits: Clones missing pre-surgery may reflect undersampling of that blood sample.

This specimen was peripheral blood, taken 4 to 5 months after surgery. This TCR came from a boy under three years old with tuberous sclerosis and intractable seizures. This sequence joins TRBV29-1 and TRBJ2-3; D possibly corresponds to TRBD1 (5 bases). In DNA form, the CDR3 reads TGCAGCGTTGAAGGCCCGACAGCAGATACGCAGTATTTT. It translates to CSVEGPTADTQYF.